This T cell receptor beta chain is drawn from a study of CD8 T cells in ankylosing spondylitis. Turning to this clonotype: Its antigen is currently unknown. Relative to the germline gene, one junction end is altered; a read error may explain this.

TCRdb recomputed calls from the 5' RACE reads with MiXCR, one row per CDR3 protein. Of 700,000 to 850,000 distinct CDR3 sequences in the sample, about 12% were seen once. This CDR3 has 16 residues. CDR1 is SSHAT and CDR2 is FNYEAQ in the germline V gene (reference sequence). General study results and limits: Reportedly, matched ankylosing spondylitis synovial fluid was significantly enriched for disease-linked clones. Seemingly distinctive of ankylosing spondylitis blood was a TCR beta motif formed by eight highly homologous variants.

V and J are TRBV7-7 and TRBJ2-1; the D gene is possibly TRBD2 (6 bases). Sequencing was performed on blood, either unsorted or a sorted T cell fraction (not recorded which). The clonotype was recovered from a male donor with ankylosing spondylitis. CDR3 amino acids: CASSPYVGRSLGEQFF. The CDR3 coding sequence is TGTGCTAGCAGCCCGTACGTCGGGAGAAGCTTAGGGGAGCAGTTCTTC. The full variable domain, in which reference TRBV7-7 and TRBJ2-1 provide the parts outside the CDR3, is GAGVSQSPRYKVTKRGQDVTLRCDPISSHATLYWYQQALGQGPEFLTYFNYEAQPDKSGLPSDRFSAERPEGSISTLTIQRTEQRDSAMYRCASSPYVGRSLGEQFFGPGTRLTVL.